The entry below gives a single T cell receptor beta chain sequence along with its context. The antigen is unknown. The ends lost 4 bases at V and 6 bases at J; junction bases unmatched: 10. This CDR3 contains 15 residues. The germline V gene has CDR1 SGHKS and CDR2 YYEKEE (reference sequence). The sample belongs to a study of PD-1 blockade in mismatch repair-deficient tumors. Study-wide context: Patients had 12 mismatch repair-deficient cancer types and were previously treated and progressing.

General study findings and limits: Rapid post-treatment expansion, then contraction, generally preceding radiologic response, marked tumor-resident clones.

All patients were mismatch repair deficient, assessed by either PCR or immunohistochemistry. TCRs were sequenced from a few patients responding to pembrolizumab. Measured with immunoSEQ multiplex PCR; TCRdb has only the in-frame clones, and not every one. Altogether about 68,000 clones are present, about 78% being singletons, with the ten largest covering approximately 5%. This chain connects TRBV5-5 to TRBJ2-3; TRBD2 matches at 8 bases. The sample consisted of peripheral blood, taken 2 weeks after starting pembrolizumab. The origin of this receptor is an adult with mismatch repair-deficient cancer. CDR3 amino acids: CASSTTSGSFDTQYF. The CDR3 DNA follows: TGTGCCAGCAGCACCACTAGCGGTTCTTTCGATACGCAGTATTTT.